This T cell receptor beta chain was obtained from a study of blood T cell repertoires in COVID-19. The CDR3 covers 13 residues. Trimming removed 3 bases from V and 3 bases from J, with 8 bases in between. From germline, CDR1 is KGHSH and CDR2 LQKENI. Some clones are missing from TCRdb's copy, which holds only in-frame ones; the method was immunoSEQ multiplex PCR. Among fewer than 200,000 clones listed, 70% to 90% were seen once. The origin of this receptor is a woman in her forties or fifties who had recovered from COVID-19. The material sequenced was PBMCs or T cells enriched from blood (not recorded which). The chain carries TRBV18 and TRBJ1-1; TRBD1 is a possible D gene (5 bases). The CDR3 region is CASSPTRDTEAFF. The CDR3 DNA follows: TGTGCCAGCTCACCGACCAGGGACACTGAAGCTTTCTTT.